The 2 T cell receptor beta chains below all came from one sample that was sequenced in a study of STAT5B mutations in CD4+ large granular lymphocyte leukemia. The protocol was immunoSEQ multiplex PCR, while the TCRdb copy is restricted to in-frame clones and leaves out a portion. The table lists about 30,000 clones, approximately 73% of them singletons, with roughly 2% in the top ten. Source material: CD4+ T cells from blood buffy coats. The source of these receptors is a human donor in good health.

The chain carries TRBV7-2 and TRBJ2-5; 16 nucleotides align to TRBD2. CDR3 size: 16 residues. CDR1 is SGHTA, CDR2 FQGNSA, per germline. J gave up 7 bases and V 6 bases, and 8 bases lay outside the gene matches. The CDR3 sequence is CASSAGLAGGLGTQYF. CDR3 nucleotide sequence: TGTGCCAGCAGTGCGGGACTAGCGGGAGGGCTGGGGACCCAGTACTTC. Full variable domain (rest looked up from reference TRBV7-2 and TRBJ2-5): GAGVSQSPSNKVTEKGKDVELRCDPISGHTALYWYRQSLGQGLEFLIYFQGNSAPDKSGLPSDRFSAERTGGSVSTLTIQRTQQEDSAVYLCASSAGLAGGLGTQYFGPGTRLLVL.

This clone has a single count. The chain joins TRBV5-1 to TRBJ2-5; the match to TRBD1 covers 12 bases. CDR1 is SGHRS and CDR2 is YFSETQ in the germline V gene. This CDR3 spans 17 amino acids. Trimming removed 4 bases from V and 5 bases from J; junction bases left unmatched: 12. The CDR3 is CASSPGQGARSRETQYF. As DNA, the CDR3 is TGCGCCAGCAGCCCGGGACAGGGGGCGAGGAGTCGGGAGACCCAGTACTTC.